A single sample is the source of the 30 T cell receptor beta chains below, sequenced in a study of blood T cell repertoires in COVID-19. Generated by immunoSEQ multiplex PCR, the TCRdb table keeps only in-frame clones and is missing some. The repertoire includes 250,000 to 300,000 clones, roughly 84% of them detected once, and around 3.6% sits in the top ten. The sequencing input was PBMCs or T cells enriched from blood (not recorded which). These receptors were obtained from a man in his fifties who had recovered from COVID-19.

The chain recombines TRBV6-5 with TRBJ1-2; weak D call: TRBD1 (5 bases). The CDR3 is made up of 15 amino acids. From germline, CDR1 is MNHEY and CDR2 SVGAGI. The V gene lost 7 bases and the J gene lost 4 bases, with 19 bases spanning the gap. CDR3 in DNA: TGTGCCAGCACTAAGGTGGGCCAGGGAAGCTATGGCTACACCTTC. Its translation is CASTKVGQGSYGYTF.

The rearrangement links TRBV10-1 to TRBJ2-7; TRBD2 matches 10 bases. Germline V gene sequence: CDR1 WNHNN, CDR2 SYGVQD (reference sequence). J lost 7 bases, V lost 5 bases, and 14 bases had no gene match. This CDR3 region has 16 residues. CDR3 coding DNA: TGCGCCAGCAGTCCTCATAGCGGGGGGATTAAATATGAGCAGTACTTC. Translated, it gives CASSPHSGGIKYEQYF.

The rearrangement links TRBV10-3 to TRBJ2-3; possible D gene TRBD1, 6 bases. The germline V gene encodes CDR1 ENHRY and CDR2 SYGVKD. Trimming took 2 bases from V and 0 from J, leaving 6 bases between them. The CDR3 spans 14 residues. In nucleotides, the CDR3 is TGTGCCATCAGTGAGGGACAGAGCACAGATACGCAGTATTTT. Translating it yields CAISEGQSTDTQYF.

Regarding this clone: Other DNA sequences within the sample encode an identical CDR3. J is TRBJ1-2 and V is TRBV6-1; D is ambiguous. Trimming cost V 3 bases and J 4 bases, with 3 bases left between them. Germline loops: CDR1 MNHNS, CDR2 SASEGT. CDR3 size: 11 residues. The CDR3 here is CASSDLYGYTF. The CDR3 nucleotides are TGTGCCAGCAGTGACCTCTATGGCTACACCTTC.

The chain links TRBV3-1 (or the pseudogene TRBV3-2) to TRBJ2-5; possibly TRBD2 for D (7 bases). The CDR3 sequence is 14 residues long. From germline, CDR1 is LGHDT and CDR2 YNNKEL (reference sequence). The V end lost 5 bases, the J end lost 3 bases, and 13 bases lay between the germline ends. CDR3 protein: CASSSRGGEETQYF. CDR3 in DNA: TGTGCCAGCAGCTCCCGAGGGGGGGAAGAGACCCAGTACTTC.

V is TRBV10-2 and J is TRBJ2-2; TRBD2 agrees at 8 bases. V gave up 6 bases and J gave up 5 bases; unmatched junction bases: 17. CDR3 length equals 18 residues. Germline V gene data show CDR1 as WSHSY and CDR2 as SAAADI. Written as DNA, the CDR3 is TGCGCCAGCAGCTTCCGTCGGGGGGGCGATTTCGGTACCGGGGAGCTGTTTTTT. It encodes CASSFRRGGDFGTGELFF.

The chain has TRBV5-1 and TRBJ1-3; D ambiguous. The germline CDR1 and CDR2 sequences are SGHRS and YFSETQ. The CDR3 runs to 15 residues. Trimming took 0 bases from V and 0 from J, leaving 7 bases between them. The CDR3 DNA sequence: TGCGCCAGCAGCTTGGACACAGCCTCTGGAAACACCATATATTTT. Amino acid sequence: CASSLDTASGNTIYF.

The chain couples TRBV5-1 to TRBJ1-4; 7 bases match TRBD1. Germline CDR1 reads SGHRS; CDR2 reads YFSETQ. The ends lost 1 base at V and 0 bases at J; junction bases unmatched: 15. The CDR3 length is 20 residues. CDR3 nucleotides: TGCGCCAGCAGCTTGAGGGGAACGGACAGGAGAATTACAACTAATGAAAAACTGTTTTTT. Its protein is CASSLRGTDRRITTNEKLFF.

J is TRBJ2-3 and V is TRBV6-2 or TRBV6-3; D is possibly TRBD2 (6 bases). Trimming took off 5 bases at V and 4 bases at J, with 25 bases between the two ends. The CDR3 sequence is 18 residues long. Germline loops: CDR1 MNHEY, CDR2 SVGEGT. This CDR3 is CASSPRPPGPVAADTQYF. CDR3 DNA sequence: TGTGCCAGCAGTCCGCGTCCTCCCGGCCCAGTAGCGGCAGATACGCAGTATTTT.

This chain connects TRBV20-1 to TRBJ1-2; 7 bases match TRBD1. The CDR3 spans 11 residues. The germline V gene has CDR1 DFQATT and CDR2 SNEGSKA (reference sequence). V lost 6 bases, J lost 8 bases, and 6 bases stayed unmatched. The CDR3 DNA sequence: TGCAGTGCGCTAGGGGGCGGAGGCTACACCTTC. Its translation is CSALGGGGYTF.

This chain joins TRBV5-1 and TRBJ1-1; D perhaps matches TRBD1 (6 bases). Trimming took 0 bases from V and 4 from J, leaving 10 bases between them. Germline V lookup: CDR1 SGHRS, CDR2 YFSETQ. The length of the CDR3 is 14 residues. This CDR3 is CASSLARGSTEAFF. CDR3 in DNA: TGCGCCAGCAGCTTGGCCAGGGGTTCCACTGAAGCTTTCTTT.

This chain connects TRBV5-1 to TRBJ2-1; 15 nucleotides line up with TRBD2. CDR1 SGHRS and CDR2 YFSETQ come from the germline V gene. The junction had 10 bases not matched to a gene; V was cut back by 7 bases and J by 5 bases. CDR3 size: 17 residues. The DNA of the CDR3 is TGCGCCAGCGGCTCCGGACTAGCGGGAGGGGGAAACAATGAGCAGTTCTTC. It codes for CASGSGLAGGGNNEQFF.

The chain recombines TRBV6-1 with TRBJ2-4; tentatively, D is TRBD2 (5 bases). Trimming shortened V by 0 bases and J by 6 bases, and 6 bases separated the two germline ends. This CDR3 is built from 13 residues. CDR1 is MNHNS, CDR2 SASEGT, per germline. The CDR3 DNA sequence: TGTGCCAGCAGTGAAGCGCGGGTAAACATTCAGTACTTC. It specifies CASSEARVNIQYF.

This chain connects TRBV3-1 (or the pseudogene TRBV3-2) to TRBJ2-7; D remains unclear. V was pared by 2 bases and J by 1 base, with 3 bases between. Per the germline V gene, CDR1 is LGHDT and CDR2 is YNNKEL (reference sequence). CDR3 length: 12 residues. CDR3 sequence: CASSQLSYEQYF. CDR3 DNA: TGTGCCAGCAGCCAATTATCCTACGAGCAGTACTTC.

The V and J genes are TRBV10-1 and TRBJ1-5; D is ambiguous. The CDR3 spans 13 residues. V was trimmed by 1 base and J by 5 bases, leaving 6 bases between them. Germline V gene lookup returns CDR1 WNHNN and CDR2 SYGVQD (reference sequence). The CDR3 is CASSEFRDQPQHF. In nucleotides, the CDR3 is TGCGCCAGCAGTGAGTTTCGGGATCAGCCCCAGCATTTT.

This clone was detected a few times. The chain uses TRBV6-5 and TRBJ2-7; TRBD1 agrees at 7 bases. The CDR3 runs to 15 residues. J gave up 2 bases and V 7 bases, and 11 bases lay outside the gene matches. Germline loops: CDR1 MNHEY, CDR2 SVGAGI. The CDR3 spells CASTNRGLVTYEQYF. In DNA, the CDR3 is TGTGCCAGCACGAACAGGGGATTAGTCACCTACGAGCAGTACTTC.

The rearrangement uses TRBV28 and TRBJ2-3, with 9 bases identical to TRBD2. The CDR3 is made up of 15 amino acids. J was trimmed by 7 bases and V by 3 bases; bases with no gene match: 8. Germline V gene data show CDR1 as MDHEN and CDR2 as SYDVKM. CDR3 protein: CASSFRAGGQHTQYF. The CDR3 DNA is TGTGCCAGCAGTTTCCGCGCGGGAGGGCAACATACGCAGTATTTT.

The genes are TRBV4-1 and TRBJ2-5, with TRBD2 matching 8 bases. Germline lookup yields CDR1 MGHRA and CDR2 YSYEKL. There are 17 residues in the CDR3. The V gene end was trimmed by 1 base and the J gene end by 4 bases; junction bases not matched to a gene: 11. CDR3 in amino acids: CASSQGASGSWRETQYF. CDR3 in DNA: TGCGCCAGCAGCCAAGGTGCCAGCGGGAGTTGGCGAGAGACCCAGTACTTC.

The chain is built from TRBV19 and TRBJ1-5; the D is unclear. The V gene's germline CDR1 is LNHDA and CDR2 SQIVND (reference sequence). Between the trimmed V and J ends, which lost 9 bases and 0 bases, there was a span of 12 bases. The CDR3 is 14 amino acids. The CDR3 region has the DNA TGTGCCAGCCACAGCTTTTATAGCAATCAGCCCCAGCATTTT. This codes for CASHSFYSNQPQHF.

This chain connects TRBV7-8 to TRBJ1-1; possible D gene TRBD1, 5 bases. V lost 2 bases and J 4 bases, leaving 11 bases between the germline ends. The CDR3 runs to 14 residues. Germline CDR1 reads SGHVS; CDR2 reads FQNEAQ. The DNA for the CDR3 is TGTGCCAGCAGCTTATTGACAGCGAGCACTGAAGCTTTCTTT. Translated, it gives CASSLLTASTEAFF.

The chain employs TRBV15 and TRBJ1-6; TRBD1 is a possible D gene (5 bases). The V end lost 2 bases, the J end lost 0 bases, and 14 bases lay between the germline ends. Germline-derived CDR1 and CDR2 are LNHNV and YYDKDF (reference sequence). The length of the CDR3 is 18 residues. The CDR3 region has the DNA TGTGCCACCAGCAGATCCGGTGGGGGGATCTCCTATAATTCACCCCTCCACTTT. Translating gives CATSRSGGGISYNSPLHF.

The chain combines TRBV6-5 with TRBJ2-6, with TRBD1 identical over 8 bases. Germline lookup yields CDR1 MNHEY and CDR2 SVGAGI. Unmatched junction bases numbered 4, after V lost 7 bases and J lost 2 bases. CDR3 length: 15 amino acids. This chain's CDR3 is CASTLQGAGANVLTF. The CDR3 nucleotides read TGTGCCAGCACTCTACAGGGGGCTGGGGCCAACGTCCTGACTTTC.

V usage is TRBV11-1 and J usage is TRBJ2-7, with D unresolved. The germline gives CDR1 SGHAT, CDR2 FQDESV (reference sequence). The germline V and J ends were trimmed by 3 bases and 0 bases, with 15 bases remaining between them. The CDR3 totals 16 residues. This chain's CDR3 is CASSFFISGSSYEQYF. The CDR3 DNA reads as TGTGCCAGCAGCTTCTTCATTTCAGGAAGCTCCTACGAGCAGTACTTC.

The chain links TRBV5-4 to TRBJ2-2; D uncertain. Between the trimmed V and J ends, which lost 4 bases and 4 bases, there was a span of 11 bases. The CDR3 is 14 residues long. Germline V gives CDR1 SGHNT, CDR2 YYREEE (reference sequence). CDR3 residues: CASSPSYSTGELFF. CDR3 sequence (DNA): TGTGCCAGCAGCCCGAGTTATAGCACCGGGGAGCTGTTTTTT.

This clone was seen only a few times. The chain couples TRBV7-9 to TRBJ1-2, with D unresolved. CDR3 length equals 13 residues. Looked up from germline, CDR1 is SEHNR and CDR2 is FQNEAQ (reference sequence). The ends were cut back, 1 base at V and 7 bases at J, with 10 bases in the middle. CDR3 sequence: CASSLGQEGGYTF. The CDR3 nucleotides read TGTGCCAGCAGCTTAGGCCAGGAGGGTGGCTACACCTTC.

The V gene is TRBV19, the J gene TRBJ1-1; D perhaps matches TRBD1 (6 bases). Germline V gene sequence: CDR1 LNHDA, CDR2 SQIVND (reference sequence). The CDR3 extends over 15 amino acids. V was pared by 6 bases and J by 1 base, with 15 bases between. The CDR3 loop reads CASRSQGHQNTEAFF. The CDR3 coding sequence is TGTGCCAGTAGAAGCCAGGGACATCAGAACACTGAAGCTTTCTTT.

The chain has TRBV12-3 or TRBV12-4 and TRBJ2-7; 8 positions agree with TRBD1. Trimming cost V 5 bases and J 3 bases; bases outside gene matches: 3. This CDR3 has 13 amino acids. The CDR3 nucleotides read TGTGCCAGCAGTCTAGGACAGGGCTACGAGCAGTACTTC. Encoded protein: CASSLGQGYEQYF.

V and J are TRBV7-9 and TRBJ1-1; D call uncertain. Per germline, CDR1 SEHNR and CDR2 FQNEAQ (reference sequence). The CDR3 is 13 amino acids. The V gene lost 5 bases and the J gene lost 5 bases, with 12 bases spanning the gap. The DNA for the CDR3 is TGTGCCAGCAGCCTAAGCACGGGAACTGAAGCTTTCTTT. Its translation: CASSLSTGTEAFF.

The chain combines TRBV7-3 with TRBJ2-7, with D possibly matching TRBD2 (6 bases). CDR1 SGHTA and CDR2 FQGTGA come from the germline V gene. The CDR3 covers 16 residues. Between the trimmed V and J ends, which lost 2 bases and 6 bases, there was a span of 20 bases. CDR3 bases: TGTGCCAGCAGCTTATTTGTATTTGGCAGGGAGGTCGAGCAGTACTTC. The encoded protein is CASSLFVFGREVEQYF.

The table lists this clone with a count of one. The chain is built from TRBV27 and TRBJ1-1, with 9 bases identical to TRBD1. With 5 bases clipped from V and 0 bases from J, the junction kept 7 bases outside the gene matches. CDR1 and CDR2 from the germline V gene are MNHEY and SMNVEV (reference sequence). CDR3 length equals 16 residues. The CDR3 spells CASSVDRGIMNTEAFF. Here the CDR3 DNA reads TGTGCCAGCAGTGTTGACAGGGGGATAATGAACACTGAAGCTTTCTTT.